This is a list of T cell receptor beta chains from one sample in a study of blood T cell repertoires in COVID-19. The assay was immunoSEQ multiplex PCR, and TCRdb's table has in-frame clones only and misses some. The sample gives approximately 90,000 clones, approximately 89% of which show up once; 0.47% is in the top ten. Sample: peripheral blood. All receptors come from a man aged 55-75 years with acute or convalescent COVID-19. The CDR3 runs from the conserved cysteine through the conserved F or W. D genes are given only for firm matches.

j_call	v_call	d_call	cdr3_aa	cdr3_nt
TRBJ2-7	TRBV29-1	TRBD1	CSAGSGQGASEQYF	TGCAGCGCCGGATCGGGACAGGGGGCAAGCGAGCAGTACTTC
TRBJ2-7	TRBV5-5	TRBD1	CASSFLGQGATYEQYF	TGTGCCAGCAGCTTTCTGGGACAGGGGGCAACCTACGAGCAGTACTTC
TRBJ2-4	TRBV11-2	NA	CASRPRGTAAPIQYF	TGTGCCAGCAGGCCGAGGGGGACCGCGGCTCCCATTCAGTACTTC
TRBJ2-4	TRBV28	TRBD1	CASSFVDRVQNIQYF	TGTGCCAGCAGTTTTGTGGACAGGGTCCAAAACATTCAGTACTTC
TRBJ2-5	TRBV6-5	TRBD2	CAGAQREGETQYF	TGTGCCGGCGCTCAGCGGGAGGGAGAGACCCAGTACTTC
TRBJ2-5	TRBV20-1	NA	CSARAGETQYF	TGCAGTGCTAGAGCAGGGGAGACCCAGTACTTC
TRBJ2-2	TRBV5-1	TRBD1	CASSRLTGQVYTGELFF	TGCGCCAGCAGCCGGCTTACGGGACAGGTGTACACCGGGGAGCTGTTTTTT
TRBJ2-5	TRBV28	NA	CASNDPREETQYF	TGTGCCAGCAACGACCCCAGGGAAGAGACCCAGTACTTC
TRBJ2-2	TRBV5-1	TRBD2	CAVAGGPDTGELFF	TGCGCTGTAGCGGGAGGGCCCGACACCGGGGAGCTGTTTTTT
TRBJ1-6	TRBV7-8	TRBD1	CASSLVSGQNNSPLHF	TGTGCCAGCAGCTTAGTCTCGGGACAGAACAATTCACCCCTCCACTTT
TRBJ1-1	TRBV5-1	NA	CASSLAGAGTEAFF	TGCGCCAGCAGCTTGGCCGGAGCGGGCACTGAAGCTTTCTTT
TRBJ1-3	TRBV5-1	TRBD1	CASSPTGVGNTIYF	TGCGCCAGCAGCCCCACAGGGGTTGGAAACACCATATATTTT